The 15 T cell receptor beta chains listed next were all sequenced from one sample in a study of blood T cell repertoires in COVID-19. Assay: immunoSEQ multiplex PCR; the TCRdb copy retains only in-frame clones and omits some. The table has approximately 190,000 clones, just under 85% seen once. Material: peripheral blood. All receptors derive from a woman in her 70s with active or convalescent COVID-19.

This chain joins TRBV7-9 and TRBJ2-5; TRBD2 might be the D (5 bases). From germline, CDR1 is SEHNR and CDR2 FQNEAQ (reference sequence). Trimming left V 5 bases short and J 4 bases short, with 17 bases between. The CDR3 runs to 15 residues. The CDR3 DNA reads TGTGCCAGCAGCGACGCCCCGGAGGTGAGAGAGACCCAGTACTTC. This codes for CASSDAPEVRETQYF.

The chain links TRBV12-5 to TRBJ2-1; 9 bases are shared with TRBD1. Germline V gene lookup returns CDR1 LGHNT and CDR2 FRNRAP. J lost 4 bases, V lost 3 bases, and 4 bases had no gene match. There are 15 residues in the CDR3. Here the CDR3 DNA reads TGTGCTAGTGGTTTTTTGGGACAGGGTTACAATGAGCAGTTCTTC. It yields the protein CASGFLGQGYNEQFF.

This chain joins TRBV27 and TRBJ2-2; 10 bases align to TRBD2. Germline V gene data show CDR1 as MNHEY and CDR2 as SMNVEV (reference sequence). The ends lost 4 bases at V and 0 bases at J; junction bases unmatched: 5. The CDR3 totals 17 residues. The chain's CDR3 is CASSWSSGRANTGELFF. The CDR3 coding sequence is TGTGCCAGCAGTTGGTCTAGCGGGAGAGCGAACACCGGGGAGCTGTTTTTT.

CDR3 in DNA: TGTGCCAGCAGCTTAGTTCTCAATGAGCAGTTCTTC. Translated, it gives CASSLVLNEQFF. The rearrangement joins TRBV11-2 to TRBJ2-1, with D unresolved. V was cut by 1 base and J by 6 bases, with 4 bases left in between. The CDR3 consists of 12 residues. Germline loops: CDR1 SGHAT, CDR2 FQNNGV.

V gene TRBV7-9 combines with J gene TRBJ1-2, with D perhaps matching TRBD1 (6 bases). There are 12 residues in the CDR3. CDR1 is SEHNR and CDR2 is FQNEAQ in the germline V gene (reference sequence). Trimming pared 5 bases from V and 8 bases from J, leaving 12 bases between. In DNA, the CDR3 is TGTGCCAGCAGCAACAGGGCCGGCGGCTACACCTTC. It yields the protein CASSNRAGGYTF.

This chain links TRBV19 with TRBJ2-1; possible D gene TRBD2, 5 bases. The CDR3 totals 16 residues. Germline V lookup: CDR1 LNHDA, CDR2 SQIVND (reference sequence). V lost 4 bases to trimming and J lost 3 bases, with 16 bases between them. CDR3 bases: TGTGCCAGTAGTACTTCAGCGGATGCTATCTACAATGAGCAGTTCTTC. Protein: CASSTSADAIYNEQFF.

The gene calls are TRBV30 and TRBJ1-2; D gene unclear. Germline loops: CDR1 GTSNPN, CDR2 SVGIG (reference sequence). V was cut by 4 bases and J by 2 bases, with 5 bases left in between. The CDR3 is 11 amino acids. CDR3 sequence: CAWTSNYGYTF. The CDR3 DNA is TGTGCCTGGACAAGCAACTATGGCTACACCTTC.

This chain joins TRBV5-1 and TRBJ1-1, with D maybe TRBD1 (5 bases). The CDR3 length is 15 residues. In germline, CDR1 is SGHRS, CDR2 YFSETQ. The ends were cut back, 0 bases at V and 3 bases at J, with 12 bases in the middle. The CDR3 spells CASSLDRGRDTEAFF. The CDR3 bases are TGCGCCAGCAGCTTGGATAGGGGTAGGGACACTGAAGCTTTCTTT.

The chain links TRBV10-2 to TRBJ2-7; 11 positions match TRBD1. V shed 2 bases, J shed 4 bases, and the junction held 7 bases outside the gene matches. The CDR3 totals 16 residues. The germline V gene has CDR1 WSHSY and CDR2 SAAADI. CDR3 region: CASSEHRTGGAYEQYF. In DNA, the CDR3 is TGCGCCAGCAGTGAGCACAGGACAGGGGGCGCATACGAGCAGTACTTC.

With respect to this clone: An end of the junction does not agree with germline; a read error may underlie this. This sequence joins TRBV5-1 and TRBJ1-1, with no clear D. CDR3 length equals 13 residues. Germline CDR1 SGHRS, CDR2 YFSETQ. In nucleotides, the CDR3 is TGCGCCAGCAGGGGAGGAGGGAACAGTGAAGCTTTCTTT. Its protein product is CASRGGGNSEAFF. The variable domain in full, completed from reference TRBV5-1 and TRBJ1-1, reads KAGVTQTPRYLIKTRGQQVTLSCSPISGHRSVSWYQQTPGQGLQFLFEYFSETQRNKGNFPGRFSGRQFSNSRSEMNVSTLELGDSALYLCASRGGGNSEAFFGQGTRLTVV.

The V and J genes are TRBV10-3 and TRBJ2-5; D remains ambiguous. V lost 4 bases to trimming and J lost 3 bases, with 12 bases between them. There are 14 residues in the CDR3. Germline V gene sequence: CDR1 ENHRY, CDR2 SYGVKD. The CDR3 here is CAISVILIEETQYF. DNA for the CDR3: TGTGCCATCAGTGTAATATTAATCGAAGAGACCCAGTACTTC.

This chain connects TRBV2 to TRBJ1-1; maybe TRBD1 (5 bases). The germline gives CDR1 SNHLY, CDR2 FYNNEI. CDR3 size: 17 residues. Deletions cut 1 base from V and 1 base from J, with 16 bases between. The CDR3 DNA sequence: TGTGCCAGCAGTGAAGGTTGGGCGGGGGAAACGAACACTGAAGCTTTCTTT. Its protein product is CASSEGWAGETNTEAFF.

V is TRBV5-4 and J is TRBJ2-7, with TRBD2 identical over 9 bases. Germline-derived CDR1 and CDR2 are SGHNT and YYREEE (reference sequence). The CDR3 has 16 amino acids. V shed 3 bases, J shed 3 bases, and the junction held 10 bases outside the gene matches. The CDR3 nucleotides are TGTGCCAGCAGCTGGGGGGATAGCGGGAGATTCTACGAGCAGTACTTC. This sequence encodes CASSWGDSGRFYEQYF.

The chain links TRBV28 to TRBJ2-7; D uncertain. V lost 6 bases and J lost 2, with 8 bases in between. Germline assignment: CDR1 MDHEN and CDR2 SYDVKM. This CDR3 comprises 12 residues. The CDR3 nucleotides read TGTGCCAGCAGCCCAATCCCCTACGAGCAGTACTTC. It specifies CASSPIPYEQYF.

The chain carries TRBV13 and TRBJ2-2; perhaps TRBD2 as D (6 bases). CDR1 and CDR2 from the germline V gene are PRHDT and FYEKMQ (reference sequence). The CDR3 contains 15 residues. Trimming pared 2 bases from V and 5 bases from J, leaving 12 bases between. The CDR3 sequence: CASSLTGSGTGELFF. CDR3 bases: TGTGCCAGCAGCTTAACCGGGAGTGGTACCGGGGAGCTGTTTTTT.